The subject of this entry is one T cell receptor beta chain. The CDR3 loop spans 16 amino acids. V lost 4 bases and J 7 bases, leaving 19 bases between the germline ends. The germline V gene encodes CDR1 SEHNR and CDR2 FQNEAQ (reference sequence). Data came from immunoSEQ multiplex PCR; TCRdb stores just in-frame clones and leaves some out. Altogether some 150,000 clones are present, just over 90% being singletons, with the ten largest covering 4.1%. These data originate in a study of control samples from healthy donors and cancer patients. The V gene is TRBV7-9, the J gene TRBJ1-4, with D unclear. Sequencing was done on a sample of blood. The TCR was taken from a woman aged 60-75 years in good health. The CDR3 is CASSSALAGLSEKLFF. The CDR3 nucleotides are TGTGCCAGCAGCTCGGCGTTGGCGGGGTTGAGTGAAAAACTGTTTTTT.